One sample yielded the 9 T cell receptor beta chains listed below, sequenced in a study of CD8+ T cells in alopecia areata (dated by TCRdb to the late 2010s). Receptor amplification or capture employed the immunoSEQ multiplex PCR assay. For TCR sequencing, RNA was extracted from every sample and reverse transcribed into cDNA to serve as template. Not all clones reach the TCRdb copy of this immuneACCESS table, which keeps in-frame sequences only. Checked studies attribute under half of the gap to unresolved V genes and leave the rest unexplained. Present in this sample are about 76,000 clones, roughly 66% of which were seen just once. Of the sample, around a quarter is held by the ten largest clones. Per the publication, the time point label means: 24 weeks on oral tofacitinib. Explained via the paper, the treatment or condition label denotes: oral pan-JAK inhibitor, 5-10 mg twice daily. The sequencing used CD8+ T cells sorted from blood, collected at week 24, from a patient treated with tofacitinib. Receptors originate from a human donor with alopecia areata.

This clone came up once. The V and J genes are TRBV7-2 and TRBJ1-2; no firm D call. Germline V CDR1 and CDR2: SGHTA, FQGNSA. V gave up 1 base and J gave up 0 bases, with 9 bases separating them. This CDR3 has 15 residues. As DNA, the CDR3 is TGTGCCAGCAGCTTAGATGGGAACTCTAACTATGGCTACACCTTC. Translation: CASSLDGNSNYGYTF.

The chain carries TRBV5-1 and TRBJ1-1; no reliable D call. This CDR3 region has 16 residues. V dropped 0 bases and J dropped 0 bases, with 12 bases sitting between them. Germline CDR1 is SGHRS and CDR2 is YFSETQ. CDR3 nucleotide sequence: TGCGCCAGCAGCTTGGCCGTACGGCAGATGAACACTGAAGCTTTCTTT. Protein product: CASSLAVRQMNTEAFF.

Worth noting for this clone: One junction end disagrees with the germline gene, perhaps due to a read error. Distinct nucleotide sequences in the sample also encode this CDR3. V usage is TRBV4-3 and J usage is TRBJ2-7; D possibly corresponds to TRBD1 (6 bases). The CDR3 runs to 15 residues. Germline CDR1 is LGHNA and CDR2 is YSLEER. DNA of the CDR3: TGCGCCAGCAGCCAGGGTCTAACAGGGTTCTACGAGCAATACTTT. Translated: CASSQGLTGFYEQYF.

The rearrangement links TRBV7-8 to TRBJ1-1, with D unclear. From germline, CDR1 is SGHVS and CDR2 FQNEAQ. V shed 4 bases and J shed 0 bases, with 6 bases lying between them. The length of the CDR3 is 13 residues. Here the CDR3 reads CASSYGMNTEAFF. In DNA, the CDR3 is TGTGCCAGCAGCTATGGGATGAACACTGAAGCTTTCTTT.

The chain recombines TRBV29-1 with TRBJ2-5, with TRBD1 as a possible D gene (6 bases). The CDR3 has 13 residues. Germline V gene data show CDR1 as SQVTM and CDR2 as ANQGSEA. Trimming took 6 bases from V and 11 from J, leaving 22 bases between them. CDR3 region: CSVVTGNSWEQYF. The CDR3 DNA reads TGCAGCGTCGTTACAGGGAACTCTTGGGAGCAGTACTTC. Complete variable domain (other parts from reference TRBV29-1 and TRBJ2-5): SAVISQKPSRDICQRGTSLTIQCQVDSQVTMMFWYRQQPGQSLTLIATANQGSEATYESGFVIDKFPISRPNLTFSTLTVSNMSPEDSSIYLCSVVTGNSWEQYFGPGTRLLVL.

The CDR3 region has the DNA TGTGCCAGCAGCGTAGGAGTTTGGGGGACAGGGGATCAGGAGACCCAGTACTTC. It translates to CASSVGVWGTGDQETQYF. The rearrangement joins TRBV9 to TRBJ2-5, with TRBD1 matching over 10 bases. The germline V gene has CDR1 SGDLS and CDR2 YYNGEE. The CDR3 covers 18 residues. The V segment lost 0 bases and the J segment 5 bases; nucleotides outside the gene matches: 13.

The rearrangement joins TRBV28 to TRBJ1-2; D is possibly TRBD1 (5 bases). Deletions cut 7 bases from V and 6 bases from J, with 12 bases between. This CDR3 has 12 residues. Germline CDR1 is MDHEN and CDR2 is SYDVKM. The CDR3 is CASTPDMHGYTF. In DNA form, the CDR3 reads TGTGCCAGCACCCCGGACATGCATGGCTACACCTTC.

A note on this clone: One end of the junction does not line up with germline, which may come from a read error. The chain combines TRBV10-3 with TRBJ2-7, with D tentatively TRBD1 (5 bases). CDR1 is ENHRY and CDR2 is SYGVKD in the germline V gene. CDR3 length: 11 amino acids. The CDR3 bases are TGTGCCATCAGTGAGACAGGCGACCCTCACTTC. It codes for CAISETGDPHF.

V is TRBV27 and J is TRBJ1-2; TRBD1 matches at 9 bases. With 4 bases clipped from V and 6 bases from J, the junction kept 6 bases outside the gene matches. Germline CDR1 MNHEY, CDR2 SMNVEV (reference sequence). The CDR3 runs 14 residues. As DNA, the CDR3 is TGTGCCAGCAGTTCCACGGACAGGGGAAATGGCTACACCTTC. Its protein product is CASSSTDRGNGYTF.